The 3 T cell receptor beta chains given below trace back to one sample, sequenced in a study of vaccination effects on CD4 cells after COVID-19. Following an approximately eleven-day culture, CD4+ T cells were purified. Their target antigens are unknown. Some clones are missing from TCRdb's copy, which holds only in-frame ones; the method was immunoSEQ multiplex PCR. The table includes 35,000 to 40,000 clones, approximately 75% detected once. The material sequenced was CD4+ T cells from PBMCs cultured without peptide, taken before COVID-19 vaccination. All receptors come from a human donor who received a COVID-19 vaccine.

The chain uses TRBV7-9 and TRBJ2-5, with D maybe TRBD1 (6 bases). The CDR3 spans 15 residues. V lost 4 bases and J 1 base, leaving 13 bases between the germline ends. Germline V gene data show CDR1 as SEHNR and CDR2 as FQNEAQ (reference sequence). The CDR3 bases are TGTGCCAGCAGCTCCGGGACATTGACCCAAGAGACCCAGTACTTC. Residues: CASSSGTLTQETQYF.

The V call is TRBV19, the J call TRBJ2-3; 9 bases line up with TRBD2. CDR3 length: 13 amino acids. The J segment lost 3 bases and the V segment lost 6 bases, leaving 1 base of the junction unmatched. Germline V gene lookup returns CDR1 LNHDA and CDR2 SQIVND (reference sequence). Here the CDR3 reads CASRLAGTDTQYF. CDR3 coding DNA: TGTGCCAGTAGGCTAGCGGGAACAGATACGCAGTATTTT. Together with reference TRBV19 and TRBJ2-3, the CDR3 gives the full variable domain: DGGITQSPKYLFRKEGQNVTLSCEQNLNHDAMYWYRQDPGQGLRLIYYSQIVNDFQKGDIAEGYSVSREKKESFPLTVTSAQKNPTAFYLCASRLAGTDTQYFGPGTRLTVL.

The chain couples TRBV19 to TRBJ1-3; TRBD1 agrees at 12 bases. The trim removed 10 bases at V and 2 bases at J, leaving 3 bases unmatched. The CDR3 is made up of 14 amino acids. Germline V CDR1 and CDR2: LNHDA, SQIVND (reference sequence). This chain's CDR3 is CATGDRGPGNTIYF. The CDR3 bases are TGTGCCACCGGGGACAGGGGGCCTGGAAACACCATATATTTT.